Shown below are 11 T cell receptor beta chains from a single sample sequenced in a study of shared clonotypes between healthy human individuals. The data were produced by immunoSEQ multiplex PCR, yet TCRdb's version contains in-frame clones alone and is incomplete. The sample has about 480,000 clones; less than 85% are singletons. Specimen: PBMCs. The receptor source for this set is a woman between 40 and 55 years old in good health. Some clones in this sample may be carry-over from other donors' samples.

V usage is TRBV29-1 and J usage is TRBJ1-5; the D is unclear. From germline, CDR1 is SQVTM and CDR2 ANQGSEA. V was cut by 5 bases and J by 5 bases, with 10 bases left in between. The CDR3 is 12 residues long. The CDR3 sequence is CSVRHLDQPQHF. The CDR3 DNA sequence: TGCAGCGTTAGGCACTTGGATCAGCCCCAGCATTTT.

The chain is built from TRBV7-7 and TRBJ2-1; 7 nucleotides align to TRBD2. CDR1 SSHAT and CDR2 FNYEAQ come from the germline V gene (reference sequence). With V trimmed by 1 base and J by 5 bases, 2 bases remained unmatched. The CDR3 is made up of 14 amino acids. The CDR3: CASSLDGRHNEQFF. CDR3 nucleotide sequence: TGTGCCAGCAGCTTAGACGGGAGGCACAATGAGCAGTTCTTC.

The rearrangement links TRBV29-1 to TRBJ2-5, with D unresolved. The germline V and J ends were trimmed by 5 bases and 5 bases, with 9 bases remaining between them. The germline CDR1 and CDR2 sequences are SQVTM and ANQGSEA. This CDR3 is built from 11 residues. CDR3 bases: TGCAGCGTTATGGCTTCGGAGACCCAGTACTTC. Translated: CSVMASETQYF.

V is TRBV19 and J is TRBJ2-3; D is perhaps TRBD1 (5 bases). CDR1 and CDR2 (germline): LNHDA, SQIVND (reference sequence). Trimming removed 6 bases from V and 0 bases from J, with 10 bases in between. CDR3 size: 14 residues. CDR3 nucleotide sequence: TGTGCCAGTAGCAGGGATCCTAGCACAGATACGCAGTATTTT. Amino acid sequence: CASSRDPSTDTQYF.

The rearrangement uses TRBV18 and TRBJ1-3, with D unclear. The V end was cut by 8 bases, the J end by 0 bases, with 8 bases between. The CDR3 extends over 13 amino acids. CDR1 is KGHSH and CDR2 is LQKENI in the germline V gene. The CDR3 here is CASREGSGNTIYF. CDR3 sequence (DNA): TGTGCCAGCCGAGAGGGCTCTGGAAACACCATATATTTT.

The chain uses TRBV20-1 and TRBJ2-5; D is unresolved. Germline V gives CDR1 DFQATT, CDR2 SNEGSKA (reference sequence). This CDR3 is built from 11 residues. V lost 3 bases and J 9 bases, leaving 11 bases between the germline ends. The CDR3 reads CSARESVPQYF. CDR3 coding DNA: TGCAGTGCTAGGGAGAGCGTCCCCCAGTACTTC.

CDR3 sequence (DNA): TGCAGCGTTGATTATTCAGGGGGGAATGAGCAGTTCTTC. It is translated as CSVDYSGGNEQFF. This chain connects TRBV29-1 to TRBJ2-1; D is possibly TRBD1 (7 bases). CDR3 size: 13 residues. Germline V gene data show CDR1 as SQVTM and CDR2 as ANQGSEA. Trimming stripped 3 bases from V and 7 bases from J, with 13 bases between.

The chain has TRBV14 and TRBJ2-1, with 13 bases matching TRBD2. Germline V gene lookup returns CDR1 SGHDN and CDR2 FVKESK. This CDR3 is built from 15 residues. Germline trimming cut 0 bases from V and 7 bases from J; bases unmatched to any gene: 0. The CDR3 protein is CASSQELAGGNEQFF. CDR3 nucleotides: TGTGCCAGCAGCCAAGAACTAGCGGGAGGGAATGAGCAGTTCTTC.

The chain has TRBV4-1 and TRBJ2-5; 11 bases match TRBD1. The closer fit of TRBJ2-7 to the DNA end suggests the J call may be wrong. The germline V gene encodes CDR1 MGHRA and CDR2 YSYEKL. This CDR3 has 21 amino acids. DNA for the CDR3: TGCGCCAGCAGCCAACCGCGGATCCGGACAGGGGGCAGTGCTGGCTCCTACGAGCAGTACTTC. Translating it yields CASSQPRIRTGGSAGSYEQYF.

The V and J genes are TRBV7-8 and TRBJ2-7; D perhaps matches TRBD2 (6 bases). Germline CDR1 is SGHVS and CDR2 is FQNEAQ. The V end lost 5 bases, the J end lost 3 bases, and 14 bases lay between the germline ends. The CDR3 has 14 residues. The CDR3 reads CASSELLAHYEQYF. For the CDR3, the DNA is TGTGCCAGCAGCGAACTCCTAGCGCACTACGAGCAGTACTTC.

The CDR3 DNA reads as TGTGCCAGTAGTACCTTAAATGAGCAGTTCTTC. Translating gives CASSTLNEQFF. V and J are TRBV19 and TRBJ2-1; unclear D gene. Deletions cut 4 bases from V and 7 bases from J, with 5 bases between. Germline loops: CDR1 LNHDA, CDR2 SQIVND (reference sequence). The CDR3 runs to 11 residues. Together with reference TRBV19 and TRBJ2-1, the CDR3 gives the full variable domain: DGGITQSPKYLFRKEGQNVTLSCEQNLNHDAMYWYRQDPGQGLRLIYYSQIVNDFQKGDIAEGYSVSREKKESFPLTVTSAQKNPTAFYLCASSTLNEQFFGPGTRLTVL.